Reported below is one T cell receptor beta chain. Its target is not known. This record belongs to a study of identifying expanded T cells in peripheral blood. Sequencing was performed with immunoSEQ multiplex PCR; in TCRdb, only in-frame clones are kept and a portion is missing. The repertoire holds 60,000 or so clones, with around 81% as singletons. Collection occurred without any documented infections or immune events in donors. Study findings and constraints: Across healthy donors, higher total template counts meant significantly greater approximately two-week count variance. Technical replicates showed about 1.1 changed clones; around two weeks about 16.4; four weeks 19.

Looked up from germline, CDR1 is MNHNY and CDR2 is SVGAGI (reference sequence). The CDR3 extends over 12 amino acids. Trimming took off 5 bases at V and 4 bases at J, with 6 bases between the two ends. This chain joins TRBV6-6 and TRBJ2-1; D call uncertain. Sequencing used blood. The clonotype was recovered from a person aged 18-70 years in good health. The CDR3 DNA reads as TGTGCCAGCAGTCACCCTTACAATGAGCAGTTCTTC. Residues: CASSHPYNEQFF.